The 21 T cell receptor beta chains given below trace back to one sample, sequenced in a study of blood T cells in healthy people across ages (dated by TCRdb to between 2015 and 2016). Library preparation employed 5' RACE. The sequencer was an Illumina HiSeq 2500. A second about 7 to 12 cycle PCR used a sample-barcoded 5' primer and a J-beta primer mix. TCRdb passed the public sequencing reads through fastp at Q25 and MiXCR, retaining productive beta sequences. Here each entry gathers all rows of one CDR3 protein and keeps the most common genes and DNA. For this sample there are some 670,000 distinct CDR3 sequences; 52% appear just once. Roughly 13% of the sample belongs to the ten largest clones. The material sequenced was blood. The receptors come from a woman of 80 years or more in good health.

J is TRBJ2-2 and V is TRBV3-1, with 11 bases identical to TRBD2. In germline, CDR1 is LGHDT, CDR2 YNNKEL (reference sequence). The junction had 12 bases not matched to a gene; V was cut back by 4 bases and J by 2 bases. CDR3 length equals 19 residues. CDR3: CASSRNSGTSGANTGELFF. The CDR3 coding sequence is TGTGCCAGCAGCCGAAATTCCGGGACTAGCGGTGCCAACACCGGGGAGCTGTTTTTT.

This clonotype has ten or more counts. The chain employs TRBV2 and TRBJ1-2, with 7 bases aligning to TRBD1. CDR3 size: 14 residues. V was pared by 1 base and J by 5 bases, with 4 bases of the junction left unmatched. Germline assignment: CDR1 SNHLY and CDR2 FYNNEI. The CDR3 DNA follows: TGTGCCAGCAGTGAAGGACAGGGCTTTTATGGCTACACCTTC. Amino acids: CASSEGQGFYGYTF.

The chain joins TRBV15 to TRBJ1-6; D is ambiguous. The CDR3 is made up of 12 amino acids. Germline V gene data show CDR1 as LNHNV and CDR2 as YYDKDF (reference sequence). The V and J ends lost 0 bases and 10 bases respectively, with 4 bases between them. CDR3 DNA: TGTGCCACCAGCAGAGAAAAGTCACCCCTCCACTTT. Protein product: CATSREKSPLHF.

This clonotype was counted between two and nine times. The V and J genes are TRBV2 and TRBJ2-1; 10 bases align to TRBD2. Germline CDR1 and CDR2: SNHLY and FYNNEI. The V and J ends lost 6 bases and 5 bases, in that order; junction bases with no gene match: 4. The CDR3 length is 14 residues. In DNA form, the CDR3 reads TGTGCCAGCAGGGCTAGCGGGGGACACAATGAGCAGTTCTTC. Translation gives CASRASGGHNEQFF. The entire variable domain, with the rest obtained from reference TRBV2 and TRBJ2-1, is as follows: EPEVTQTPSHQVTQMGQEVILRCVPISNHLYFYWYRQILGQKVEFLVSFYNNEISEKSEIFDDQFSVERPDGSNFTLKIRSTKLEDSAMYFCASRASGGHNEQFFGPGTRLTVL.

In the case of this clonotype: One junction end disagrees with the germline gene, perhaps due to a read error. The CDR3 reads CASSLPGLAGSSYEQYF. In nucleotides, the CDR3 is TGTGCCAGCAGTCTCCCGGGACTAGCGGGGAGCTCCTACGAGCAATACTTC. The chain recombines TRBV28 with TRBJ2-7; 13 bases are a match to TRBD2. Looked up from germline, CDR1 is MDHEN and CDR2 is SYDVKM. The CDR3 totals 17 residues.

This chain uses TRBV28 with TRBJ2-3; TRBD2 matches 12 bases. After removal of 3 bases from V and 5 bases from J, the junction contained 3 bases not matched to a gene. The V gene's germline CDR1 is MDHEN and CDR2 SYDVKM. The CDR3 is made up of 15 amino acids. This CDR3 reads CASSFRGLAGDTQYF. In DNA, the CDR3 is TGTGCCAGCAGTTTTCGGGGACTAGCGGGAGATACGCAGTATTTT.

There are many counts of this clonotype. The chain combines TRBV29-1 with TRBJ1-2; unclear D gene. The V gene's germline CDR1 is SQVTM and CDR2 ANQGSEA. Trimming left V 0 bases short and J 1 base short, with 15 bases between. The CDR3 length is 16 residues. The CDR3 protein is CSVEDPGVRFNYGYTF. The CDR3, as DNA: TGCAGCGTTGAAGATCCCGGGGTGAGGTTTAACTATGGCTACACCTTC.

This chain connects TRBV10-3 to TRBJ2-3; D is uncertain. Trimming pared 6 bases from V and 0 bases from J, leaving 13 bases between. Germline CDR1 is ENHRY and CDR2 is SYGVKD. This CDR3 is 15 amino acids long. CDR3 amino acids: CAISPPQASTDTQYF. The CDR3 DNA sequence: TGTGCCATCAGCCCCCCGCAAGCTAGCACAGATACGCAGTATTTT.

This clonotype turned up a few times. The chain is built from TRBV7-3 and TRBJ2-1; D is perhaps TRBD2 (6 bases). The CDR3 contains 15 residues. V gave up 5 bases and J gave up 6 bases, with 17 bases separating them. Germline CDR1 and CDR2: SGHTA and FQGTGA. The CDR3 DNA is TGTGCCAGCAGCATCGCCGGGACTGGCATCAATGAGCAGTTCTTC. It translates to CASSIAGTGINEQFF.

The rearrangement uses TRBV20-1 and TRBJ2-1; D not certain. The germline V gene encodes CDR1 DFQATT and CDR2 SNEGSKA (reference sequence). The CDR3 runs to 12 residues. The ends were cut back, 5 bases at V and 1 base at J, with 6 bases in the middle. This CDR3 reads CSARMSYNEQFF. In DNA form, the CDR3 reads TGCAGTGCTCGTATGTCCTACAATGAGCAGTTCTTC.

Only a few counts were recorded for this clonotype. This sequence joins TRBV30 and TRBJ1-1; D uncertain. Looked up from germline, CDR1 is GTSNPN and CDR2 is SVGIG (reference sequence). Trimming cost V 3 bases and J 8 bases, with 19 bases left between them. The CDR3 is 14 amino acids. The CDR3 here is CAWRRGSLAPEAFF. CDR3 bases: TGTGCCTGGAGGCGGGGAAGCCTGGCCCCCGAAGCTTTCTTT.

This clonotype was seen at least ten times. The chain couples TRBV5-1 to TRBJ2-3; D ambiguous. Germline V gene sequence: CDR1 SGHRS, CDR2 YFSETQ. This CDR3 contains 14 residues. Trimming pared 4 bases from V and 4 bases from J, leaving 13 bases between. Here the CDR3 reads CASSLQGEADTQYF. The CDR3 DNA reads as TGCGCCAGCAGCCTACAAGGAGAAGCAGATACGCAGTATTTT. Based on the CDR3 plus reference TRBV5-1 and TRBJ2-3, the full variable domain is KAGVTQTPRYLIKTRGQQVTLSCSPISGHRSVSWYQQTPGQGLQFLFEYFSETQRNKGNFPGRFSGRQFSNSRSEMNVSTLELGDSALYLCASSLQGEADTQYFGPGTRLTVL.

This clonotype appeared once. The chain uses TRBV7-9 and TRBJ1-2, with D uncertain. There are 13 residues in the CDR3. Trimming pared 5 bases from V and 1 base from J, leaving 8 bases between. Germline-derived CDR1 and CDR2 are SEHNR and FQNEAQ (reference sequence). The CDR3 here is CASSPISNYGYTF. The DNA for the CDR3 is TGTGCCAGCAGCCCAATCAGTAACTATGGCTACACCTTC.

In its sample, this clonotype was seen many times. The chain is built from TRBV20-1 and TRBJ1-6; D is perhaps TRBD1 (6 bases). The CDR3 covers 17 residues. Germline assignment: CDR1 DFQATT and CDR2 SNEGSKA (reference sequence). The germline V and J ends were trimmed by 0 bases and 7 bases, with 19 bases remaining between them. The CDR3 DNA reads TGCAGTGCTAGAGATCAAGGACACAGGCAGGGGAATTCACCCCTCCACTTT. The encoded protein is CSARDQGHRQGNSPLHF.

This clonotype has at least ten counts. V and J are TRBV5-1 and TRBJ2-3; D is ambiguous. The CDR3 runs 16 residues. V was cut by 4 bases and J by 0 bases, with 15 bases left in between. Per the germline V gene, CDR1 is SGHRS and CDR2 is YFSETQ. The CDR3 spells CASSMGLKASTDTQYF. The CDR3 nucleotides read TGCGCCAGCAGCATGGGTCTAAAAGCAAGCACAGATACGCAGTATTTT.

This clonotype was recorded many times. The rearrangement links TRBV20-1 to TRBJ2-1; maybe TRBD2 (6 bases). Germline V CDR1 and CDR2: DFQATT, SNEGSKA (reference sequence). The CDR3 loop spans 13 amino acids. Trimming stripped 3 bases from V and 11 bases from J, with 17 bases between. This chain's CDR3 is CSARPNGRLKQFF. The CDR3 bases are TGCAGTGCTAGGCCGAATGGGAGGTTAAAGCAGTTCTTC.

This clonotype has more than one count but fewer than ten. The rearrangement uses TRBV30 and TRBJ1-1; perhaps TRBD1 as D (6 bases). Trimming stripped 5 bases from V and 4 bases from J, with 8 bases between. There are 11 residues in the CDR3. Germline assignment: CDR1 GTSNPN and CDR2 SVGIG (reference sequence). The CDR3 coding sequence is TGTGCCTGGGGGGGCGGCACTGAAGCTTTCTTT. The encoded protein is CAWGGGTEAFF.

V and J are TRBV29-1 and TRBJ2-5; the D is unclear. This CDR3 comprises 12 residues. V was pared by 1 base and J by 5 bases, with 8 bases between. CDR1 SQVTM and CDR2 ANQGSEA come from the germline V gene. DNA of the CDR3: TGCAGCGTTGAAGCTGGGTACGAGACCCAGTACTTC. The encoded protein is CSVEAGYETQYF. Supplemented by reference TRBV29-1 and TRBJ2-5, the full variable domain reads SAVISQKPSRDICQRGTSLTIQCQVDSQVTMMFWYRQQPGQSLTLIATANQGSEATYESGFVIDKFPISRPNLTFSTLTVSNMSPEDSSIYLCSVEAGYETQYFGPGTRLLVL.

A word on this clonotype: Given a much more abundant clone one base away, this may be a read error. The chain links TRBV6-6 to TRBJ2-7; TRBD1 matches 7 bases. CDR1 is MNHNY, CDR2 SVGAGI, per germline (reference sequence). The CDR3 contains 12 residues. V shed 6 bases, J shed 6 bases, and the junction held 5 bases outside the gene matches. CDR3 DNA sequence: TGTGCCAGCAGCATACAGGGGACCGAGCAGTACTTC. It is translated as CASSIQGTEQYF.

The table lists this clonotype with a count of one. A read error is possible here, since a much larger clone lies one base away. The chain combines TRBV20-1 with TRBJ2-1; 7 positions match TRBD2. Near its end, the DNA agrees better with TRBJ2-7, so the J call may be wrong. The germline CDR1 and CDR2 sequences are DFQATT and SNEGSKA (reference sequence). The length of the CDR3 is 14 residues. The CDR3 nucleotides are TGCAGTCAACGGGGTTCTAGCGGCTACAATGAGCAGTACTTC. Translated, it gives CSQRGSSGYNEQYF.

This chain connects TRBV6-6 to TRBJ2-1; D might be TRBD1 (5 bases). Trimming pared 6 bases from V and 10 bases from J, leaving 10 bases between. Looked up from germline, CDR1 is MNHNY and CDR2 is SVGAGI (reference sequence). CDR3 length: 11 amino acids. The CDR3 here is CASSANREQFF. For the CDR3, the DNA is TGTGCCAGCAGCGCAAACAGGGAGCAGTTCTTC.